This T cell receptor beta chain is drawn from a study of response to subunit inactivated influenza vaccine. Overall study findings and caveats: Each seasonal flu vaccination may recruit only limited new T cells, authors suggested.

The CDR3 runs to 14 residues. CDR1 and CDR2 from the germline V gene are SGHVS and FNYEAQ. J gave up 2 bases and V 5 bases, and 6 bases lay outside the gene matches. Notes on this clonotype: Its antigen is unidentified.

Using its own MiXCR run on the RT-PCR reads, TCRdb lists one record per CDR3 protein. The sample yields around 190,000 distinct CDR3 sequences, around 14% seen once. This receptor was identified in a man aged 50-59 years who received an inactivated influenza vaccine. The J gene is TRBJ2-7, the V gene TRBV7-6; TRBD1 matches 7 bases. The specimen was CD8+ T cells sorted from PBMCs, collected around 5 days after vaccination. The CDR3 region is CASSPRQGTYEQYF. The CDR3 DNA sequence: TGTGCCAGCAGCCCGCGACAGGGAACCTACGAGCAGTACTTC.